The rows below give T cell receptor beta chains drawn from one sample of a study of control samples from healthy donors and cancer patients. The assay was immunoSEQ multiplex PCR, and TCRdb's table has in-frame clones only and misses some. The sample has roughly 180,000 clones; approximately 94% are singletons. Sequences were obtained from blood. Receptors were obtained from a woman under 30 in good health. The CDR3 runs from the conserved cysteine through the conserved F or W. The D gene is left open where the match is weak. Rows may omit the clone size; those that give it use once, few, many or a size class.

CASSEGQHNSPLHF TGTGCCAGCAGCGAGGGACAGCATAATTCACCCCTCCACTTT NA TRBJ1-6 TRBV9 TRBD1
CASSYLSEKDTEAFF TGTGCCAGCAGTTATTTATCGGAAAAGGACACTGAAGCTTTCTTT NA TRBJ1-1 TRBV6-2/TRBV6-3 NA
CASRAVLNTEAFF TGTGCCAGTAGAGCGGTTTTGAACACTGAAGCTTTCTTT NA TRBJ1-1 TRBV19 NA
CASSLAGRGYTEAFF TGCGCCAGCAGCTTGGCGGGCAGGGGGTATACTGAAGCTTTCTTT NA TRBJ1-1 TRBV5-1 TRBD1
CASSLEDRGPRAFF TGCGCCAGCAGCTTGGAGGACAGGGGCCCCAGGGCTTTCTTT NA TRBJ1-1 TRBV5-1 TRBD1
CAISGSSGDRFSSTDTQYF TGTGCCATCAGTGGATCGTCAGGGGACAGATTTTCTAGCACAGATACGCAGTATTTT NA TRBJ2-3 TRBV10-3 TRBD1
CASSPWAGGTNEQFF TGTGCCAGCAGCCCCTGGGCGGGAGGTACAAATGAGCAGTTCTTC NA TRBJ2-1 TRBV28 TRBD2
CASSIGTGNVETQYF TGCGCCAGCAGCATCGGGACAGGGAACGTAGAGACCCAGTACTTC NA TRBJ2-5 TRBV5-1 TRBD1
CASSYRQTRAYGYTF TGTGCCAGCAGTTACCGGCAGACGCGGGCCTATGGCTACACCTTC once TRBJ1-2 TRBV6-5 NA
CASSVDRAAYEQYF TGTGCCAGCAGTGTAGACCGGGCCGCCTACGAGCAGTACTTC once TRBJ2-7 TRBV6-2/TRBV6-3 NA
CSASRPGGYNQPQHF TGCAGTGCTAGTCGCCCCGGGGGGTACAATCAGCCCCAGCATTTT NA TRBJ1-5 TRBV20-1 NA
CASTKAYTRGVVNTEAFF TGTGCCAGCACCAAAGCTTATACCCGCGGGGTGGTGAACACTGAAGCTTTCTTT NA TRBJ1-1 TRBV11-3 NA
CASSLRLGNTGELFF TGTGCCAGCAGCTTAAGGCTTGGGAACACCGGGGAGCTGTTTTTT NA TRBJ2-2 TRBV7-6 NA
CASSEEAGSSGNTIYF TGTGCCAGCAGTGAAGAAGCCGGGTCCTCTGGAAACACCATATATTTT NA TRBJ1-3 TRBV2 NA
CASSQTGTSSPSYEAFF TGCGCCAGCAGTCAAACCGGGACGTCAAGCCCGAGTTATGAAGCTTTCTTT NA TRBJ1-1 TRBV23-1 NA
CASSHRAGETDTQYF TGCGCCAGCAGTCACCGAGCGGGGGAGACAGATACGCAGTATTTT NA TRBJ2-3 TRBV4-1 TRBD2
CASSLGQGPIF TGTGCCAGTAGTTTAGGACAGGGCCCTATCTTC NA TRBJ1-2 TRBV19 TRBD1
CASSVGPQGWRNTEAFF TGTGCCAGCAGCGTAGGACCCCAGGGGTGGAGGAACACTGAAGCTTTCTTT NA TRBJ1-1 TRBV9 NA
CASSRPVYNEQFF TGTGCCAGCAGCCGACCGGTCTACAATGAGCAGTTCTTC once TRBJ2-1 TRBV28 NA
CASSLGAVNTGELFF TGTGCCAGCAGTTTGGGGGCCGTGAACACCGGGGAGCTGTTTTTT NA TRBJ2-2 TRBV27 NA
CATSNTGELFF TGTGCCACCTCAAACACCGGGGAGCTGTTTTTT NA TRBJ2-2 TRBV10-3 NA
CASSHGTTEAFF TGTGCCAGCAGCCATGGTACGACTGAAGCTTTCTTT once TRBJ1-1 TRBV11-2 NA
CASSQGADSTDTQYF TGTGCCAGCTCACAGGGAGCCGATAGCACAGATACGCAGTATTTT NA TRBJ2-3 TRBV18 NA
CASGLVPGGYTF TGTGCTAGTGGTTTGGTACCGGGCGGCTACACCTTC NA TRBJ1-2 TRBV12-5 NA
CASSYSMENPSAVAKNIQYF TGTGCCAGCAGTTACTCCATGGAGAACCCCTCAGCGGTAGCCAAAAACATTCAGTACTTC NA TRBJ2-4 TRBV6-2/TRBV6-3 NA
CASSPRGQVIYNEQFF TGTGCCAGTAGCCCTCGGGGACAGGTAATCTACAATGAGCAGTTCTTC NA TRBJ2-1 TRBV19 TRBD1
CASSLGAGGPYNEQFF TGTGCCAGCAGCTTAGGGGCGGGGGGACCGTACAATGAGCAGTTCTTC NA TRBJ2-1 TRBV11-2 TRBD2
CASSIGVSRIETQYF TGTGCCAGTAGTATAGGGGTTTCCAGAATTGAGACCCAGTACTTC NA TRBJ2-5 TRBV19 NA
CASSPFGTGVITDTQYF TGTGCCAGCTCACCATTCGGTACAGGGGTTATCACAGATACGCAGTATTTT NA TRBJ2-3 TRBV18 TRBD1
CSVDLPTGGYEQYF TGCAGCGTTGACCTACCCACGGGTGGCTACGAGCAGTACTTC NA TRBJ2-7 TRBV29-1 NA
CASSKGVSETQYF TGTGCCAGCAGCAAGGGGGTGTCGGAGACCCAGTACTTC NA TRBJ2-5 TRBV7-3 NA
CASSQGLNQPQHF TGTGCCAGCAGCCAAGGGCTGAATCAGCCCCAGCATTTT few TRBJ1-5 TRBV3-1/TRBV3-2 NA
CASSPGQGMPLHF TGTGCCAGCAGCCCTGGACAGGGTATGCCCCTCCACTTT NA TRBJ1-6 TRBV7-2 TRBD1
CASSILGGASSYNEQFF TGTGCCAGTAGTATATTAGGAGGGGCGAGCTCCTACAATGAGCAGTTCTTC NA TRBJ2-1 TRBV19 NA
CASSLESAEDTQYF TGTGCCAGCAGCTTAGAATCAGCAGAAGATACGCAGTATTTT once TRBJ2-3 TRBV11-2 NA
CATSEGRALSEKLFF TGTGCCACCAGTGAAGGGAGAGCCCTTTCGGAAAAACTGTTTTTT few TRBJ1-4 TRBV24-1 NA
CASSLKTGQPYEQYF TGTGCCAGTAGTCTTAAGACAGGGCAGCCCTACGAGCAGTACTTC NA TRBJ2-7 TRBV19 TRBD1
CASSQGTGAYEQYF TGTGCCAGCAGCCAAGGGACAGGGGCCTACGAGCAGTACTTC NA TRBJ2-7 TRBV14 TRBD1
CASSSGTAASNYGYTF TGTGCCAGCAGCTCCGGGACAGCAGCTTCTAACTATGGCTACACCTTC NA TRBJ1-2 TRBV5-8 TRBD1
CASSQTRDAYGYTF TGCGCCAGCAGCCAGACACGGGACGCCTATGGCTACACCTTC NA TRBJ1-2 TRBV4-1 NA
CASSPAGGNTGELFF TGTGCCAGCAGCCCCGCCGGTGGAAACACCGGGGAGCTGTTTTTT once TRBJ2-2 TRBV28 NA
CATSRDGGRGYQPQHF TGTGCCACCAGCAGAGATGGGGGCAGGGGGTATCAGCCCCAGCATTTT NA TRBJ1-5 TRBV15 TRBD1
CASSLGQEAFF TGTGCCAGCTCACTGGGACAGGAAGCTTTCTTT NA TRBJ1-1 TRBV18 TRBD1
CASSPRDVYGYTF TGTGCCAGCAGCCCTCGGGATGTCTATGGCTACACCTTC NA TRBJ1-2 TRBV12-3/TRBV12-4 NA
CASSPRTGARTEAFF TGTGCCAGCAGCCCCCGGACAGGGGCGCGCACTGAAGCTTTCTTT NA TRBJ1-1 TRBV13 TRBD1
CATSFHGGNTEAFF TGTGCCACCAGTTTTCACGGGGGAAACACTGAAGCTTTCTTT NA TRBJ1-1 TRBV15 NA
CASGLTQTGASYGYTF TGTGCTAGTGGTTTGACCCAGACAGGAGCCAGCTATGGCTACACCTTC NA TRBJ1-2 TRBV12-5 NA
CASSFTGLLGNTIYF TGTGCCAGCAGTTTTACAGGGCTCTTGGGAAACACCATATATTTT NA TRBJ1-3 TRBV5-4 NA
CASSDRDRPQNTEAFF TGTGCCAGCAGTGACAGAGACAGGCCCCAGAACACTGAAGCTTTCTTT NA TRBJ1-1 TRBV2 NA
CASSPDRVANEKLFF TGTGCCAGCAGCCCAGACAGGGTGGCTAATGAAAAACTGTTTTTT NA TRBJ1-4 TRBV6-5 TRBD1
CASSLGPVAKNIQYF TGTGCCAGCAGCTTAGGTCCAGTAGCCAAAAACATTCAGTACTTC NA TRBJ2-4 TRBV7-8 NA
CSASAGVHTGELFF TGCAGTGCTAGTGCCGGGGTCCACACCGGGGAGCTGTTTTTT NA TRBJ2-2 TRBV20-1 NA
CASSTYGTGNEKLFF TGTGCCAGCAGTACGTACGGGACAGGGAACGAAAAACTGTTTTTT NA TRBJ1-4 TRBV6-5 TRBD1